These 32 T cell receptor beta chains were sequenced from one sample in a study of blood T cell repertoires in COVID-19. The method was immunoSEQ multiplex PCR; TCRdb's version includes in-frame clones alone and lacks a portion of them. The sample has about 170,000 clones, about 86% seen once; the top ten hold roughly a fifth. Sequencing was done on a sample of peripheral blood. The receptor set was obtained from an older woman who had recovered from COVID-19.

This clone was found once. CDR3 sequence: CAISTDRGIRETQYF. The CDR3 nucleotides are TGTGCCATCAGCACGGACAGGGGAATTCGAGAGACCCAGTACTTC. The rearrangement uses TRBV10-3 and TRBJ2-5; TRBD1 aligns across 9 bases. The CDR3 totals 15 residues. Per germline, CDR1 ENHRY and CDR2 SYGVKD. The ends lost 6 bases at V and 4 bases at J; junction bases unmatched: 9.

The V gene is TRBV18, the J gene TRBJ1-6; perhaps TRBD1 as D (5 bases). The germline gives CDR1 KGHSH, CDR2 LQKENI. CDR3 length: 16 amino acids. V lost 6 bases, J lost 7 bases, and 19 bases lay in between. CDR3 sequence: CASSPQGRIINSPLHF. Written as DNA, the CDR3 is TGTGCCAGCTCTCCCCAGGGCCGAATTATAAATTCACCCCTCCACTTT.

CDR3 in amino acids: CASSPNRGQPQHF. The CDR3 bases are TGTGCCAGCAGCCCGAACAGGGGACAGCCCCAGCATTTT. The V and J genes are TRBV5-4 and TRBJ1-5; the match to TRBD1 covers 7 bases. Germline V CDR1 and CDR2: SGHNT, YYREEE (reference sequence). The CDR3 has 13 amino acids. V shed 4 bases, J shed 7 bases, and the junction held 5 bases outside the gene matches.

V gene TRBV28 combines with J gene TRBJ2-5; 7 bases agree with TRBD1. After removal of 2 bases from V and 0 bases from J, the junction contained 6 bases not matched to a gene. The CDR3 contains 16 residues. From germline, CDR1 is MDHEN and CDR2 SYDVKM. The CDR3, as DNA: TGTGCCAGCAGTTTAGTCCGGGACAGCTACCAAGAGACCCAGTACTTC. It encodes CASSLVRDSYQETQYF.

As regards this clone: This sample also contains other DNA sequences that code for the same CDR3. Here the CDR3 DNA reads TGTGCCAGCAGTCCTTGGGGGGGGCGGACCGGGGAGCTGTTTTTT. It codes for CASSPWGGRTGELFF. The V call is TRBV27, the J call TRBJ2-2, with D perhaps TRBD2 (7 bases). The CDR3 is 15 residues long. The ends were cut back, 5 bases at V and 5 bases at J, with 15 bases in the middle. CDR1 is MNHEY, CDR2 SMNVEV, per germline (reference sequence).

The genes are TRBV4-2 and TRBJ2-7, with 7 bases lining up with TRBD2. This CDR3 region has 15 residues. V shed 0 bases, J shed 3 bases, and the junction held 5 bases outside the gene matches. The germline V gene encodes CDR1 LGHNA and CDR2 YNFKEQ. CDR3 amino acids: CASSQDRGGSYEQYF. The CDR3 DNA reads TGTGCCAGCAGCCAAGATCGGGGCGGGAGCTACGAGCAGTACTTC.

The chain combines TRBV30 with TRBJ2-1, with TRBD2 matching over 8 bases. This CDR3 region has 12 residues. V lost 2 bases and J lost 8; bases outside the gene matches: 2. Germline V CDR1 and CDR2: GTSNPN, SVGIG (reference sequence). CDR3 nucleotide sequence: TGTGCCTGGAGTCGGGGGGGGGATGAGCAGTTCTTC. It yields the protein CAWSRGGDEQFF.

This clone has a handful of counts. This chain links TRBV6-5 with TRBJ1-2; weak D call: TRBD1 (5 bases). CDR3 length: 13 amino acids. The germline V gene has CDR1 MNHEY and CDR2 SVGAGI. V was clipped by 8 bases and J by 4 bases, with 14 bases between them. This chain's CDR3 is CASGQGGVYGYTF. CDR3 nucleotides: TGTGCCAGCGGGCAGGGTGGTGTCTATGGCTACACCTTC.

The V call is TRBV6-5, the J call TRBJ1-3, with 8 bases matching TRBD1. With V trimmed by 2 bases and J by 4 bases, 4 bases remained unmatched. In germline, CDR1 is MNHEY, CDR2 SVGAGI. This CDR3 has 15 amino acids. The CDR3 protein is CASSYGTGSGNTIYF. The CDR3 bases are TGTGCCAGCAGTTACGGGACAGGTAGCGGAAACACCATATATTTT.

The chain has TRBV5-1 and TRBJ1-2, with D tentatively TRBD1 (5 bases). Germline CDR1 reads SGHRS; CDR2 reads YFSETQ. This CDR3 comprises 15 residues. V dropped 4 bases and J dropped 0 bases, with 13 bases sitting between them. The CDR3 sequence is CASSGGTASNYGYTF. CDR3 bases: TGCGCCAGCAGCGGCGGGACGGCCTCTAACTATGGCTACACCTTC.

For the CDR3, the DNA is TGTGCCAGCAGTTGGCGGGCCCAAGAGACCCAGTACTTC. It codes for CASSWRAQETQYF. This chain uses TRBV27 with TRBJ2-5; possibly TRBD2 for D (5 bases). V lost 4 bases to trimming and J lost 1 base, with 7 bases between them. CDR1 MNHEY and CDR2 SMNVEV come from the germline V gene (reference sequence). This CDR3 contains 13 residues.

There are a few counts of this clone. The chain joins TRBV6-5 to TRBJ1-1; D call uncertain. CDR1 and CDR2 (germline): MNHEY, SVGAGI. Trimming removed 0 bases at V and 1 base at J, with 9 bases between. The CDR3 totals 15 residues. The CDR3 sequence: CASSYSWHANTEAFF. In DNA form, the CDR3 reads TGTGCCAGCAGTTACTCGTGGCATGCGAACACTGAAGCTTTCTTT.

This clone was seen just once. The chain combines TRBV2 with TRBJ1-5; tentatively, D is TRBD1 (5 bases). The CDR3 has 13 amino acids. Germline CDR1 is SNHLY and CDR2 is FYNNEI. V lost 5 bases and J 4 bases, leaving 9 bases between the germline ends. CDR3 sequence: CASSQNRNQPQHF. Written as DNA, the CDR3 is TGTGCCAGCAGTCAAAACAGGAATCAGCCCCAGCATTTT.

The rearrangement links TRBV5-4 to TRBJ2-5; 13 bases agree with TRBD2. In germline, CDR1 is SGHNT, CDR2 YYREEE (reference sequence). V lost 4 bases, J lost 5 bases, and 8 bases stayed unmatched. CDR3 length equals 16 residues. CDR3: CASSEPGLAGTETQYF. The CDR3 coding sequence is TGTGCCAGCAGCGAACCGGGACTAGCGGGAACGGAGACCCAGTACTTC.

The CDR3 DNA is TGTGCCTGGAGTAACAGGGAACCCTACGAGCAGTACTTC. Its protein is CAWSNREPYEQYF. V usage is TRBV30 and J usage is TRBJ2-7; perhaps TRBD1 as D (6 bases). CDR1 and CDR2 (germline): GTSNPN, SVGIG (reference sequence). V dropped 2 bases and J dropped 2 bases, with 10 bases sitting between them. The CDR3 contains 13 residues.

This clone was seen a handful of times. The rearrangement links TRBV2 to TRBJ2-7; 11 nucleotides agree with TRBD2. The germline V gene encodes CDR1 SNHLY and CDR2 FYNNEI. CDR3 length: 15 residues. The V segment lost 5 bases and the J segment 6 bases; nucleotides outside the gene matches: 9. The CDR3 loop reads CASSSLSGRGSEQYF. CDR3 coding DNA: TGTGCCAGCAGTTCTCTTAGCGGGAGGGGATCCGAGCAGTACTTC.

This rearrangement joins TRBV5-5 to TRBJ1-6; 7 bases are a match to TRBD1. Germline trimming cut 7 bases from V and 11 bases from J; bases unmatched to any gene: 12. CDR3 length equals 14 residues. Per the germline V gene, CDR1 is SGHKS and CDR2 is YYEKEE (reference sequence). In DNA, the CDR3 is TGTGCCAGCGGGGGTACAGGGGCCCCTACACCCCTCCACTTT. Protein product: CASGGTGAPTPLHF.

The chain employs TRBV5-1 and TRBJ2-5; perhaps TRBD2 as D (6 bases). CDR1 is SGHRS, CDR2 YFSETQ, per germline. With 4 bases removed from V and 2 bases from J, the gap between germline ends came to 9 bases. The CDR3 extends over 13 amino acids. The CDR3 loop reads CASSPGGQETQYF. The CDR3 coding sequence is TGCGCCAGCAGCCCCGGGGGACAAGAGACCCAGTACTTC.

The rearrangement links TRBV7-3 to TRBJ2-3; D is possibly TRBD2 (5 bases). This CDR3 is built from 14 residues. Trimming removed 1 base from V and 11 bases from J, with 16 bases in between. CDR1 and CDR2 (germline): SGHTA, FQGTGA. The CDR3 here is CASSLSASQAGQYF. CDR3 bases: TGTGCCAGCAGCTTAAGTGCCTCCCAGGCGGGGCAGTATTTT.

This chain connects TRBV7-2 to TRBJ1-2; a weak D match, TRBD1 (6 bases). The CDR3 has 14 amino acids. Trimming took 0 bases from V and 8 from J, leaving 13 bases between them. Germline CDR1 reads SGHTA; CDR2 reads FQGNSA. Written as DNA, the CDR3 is TGTGCCAGCAGCTTAGCGTTCGCAGGGGCCGGCTACACCTTC. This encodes CASSLAFAGAGYTF.

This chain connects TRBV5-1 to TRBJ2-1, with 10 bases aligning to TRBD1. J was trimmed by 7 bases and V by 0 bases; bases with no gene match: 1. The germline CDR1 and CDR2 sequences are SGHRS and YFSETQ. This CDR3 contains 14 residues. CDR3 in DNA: TGCGCCAGCAGCTTGGGACAGGGGGCGAATGAGCAGTTCTTC. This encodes CASSLGQGANEQFF.

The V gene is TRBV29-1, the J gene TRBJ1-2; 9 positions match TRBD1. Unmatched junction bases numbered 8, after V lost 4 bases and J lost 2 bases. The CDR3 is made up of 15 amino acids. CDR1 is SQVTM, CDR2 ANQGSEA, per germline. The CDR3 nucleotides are TGCAGCGTTGGGGACAGGGCGACCCCCAACTATGGCTACACCTTC. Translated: CSVGDRATPNYGYTF. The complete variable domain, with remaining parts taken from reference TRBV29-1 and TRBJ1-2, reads SAVISQKPSRDICQRGTSLTIQCQVDSQVTMMFWYRQQPGQSLTLIATANQGSEATYESGFVIDKFPISRPNLTFSTLTVSNMSPEDSSIYLCSVGDRATPNYGYTFGSGTRLTVV.

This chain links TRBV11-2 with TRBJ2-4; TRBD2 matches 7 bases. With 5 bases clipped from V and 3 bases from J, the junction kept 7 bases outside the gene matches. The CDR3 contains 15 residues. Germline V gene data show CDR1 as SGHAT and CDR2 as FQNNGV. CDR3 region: CASSPTRGVKNIQYF. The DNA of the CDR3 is TGTGCCAGCAGCCCTACCCGGGGGGTCAAAAACATTCAGTACTTC.

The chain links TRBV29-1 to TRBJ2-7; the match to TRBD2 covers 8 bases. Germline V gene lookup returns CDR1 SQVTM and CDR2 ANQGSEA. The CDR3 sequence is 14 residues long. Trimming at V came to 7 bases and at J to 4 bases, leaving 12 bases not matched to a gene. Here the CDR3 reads CSARTASGGYEQYF. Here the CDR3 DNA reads TGCAGCGCCCGAACCGCGTCGGGGGGGTACGAGCAGTACTTC.

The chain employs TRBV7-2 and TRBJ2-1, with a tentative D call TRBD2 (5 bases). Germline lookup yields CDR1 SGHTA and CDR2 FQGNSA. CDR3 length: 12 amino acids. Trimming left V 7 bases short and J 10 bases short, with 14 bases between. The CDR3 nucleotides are TGTGCCAGCACCAACCGGGAATACGAGCAGTTCTTC. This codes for CASTNREYEQFF.

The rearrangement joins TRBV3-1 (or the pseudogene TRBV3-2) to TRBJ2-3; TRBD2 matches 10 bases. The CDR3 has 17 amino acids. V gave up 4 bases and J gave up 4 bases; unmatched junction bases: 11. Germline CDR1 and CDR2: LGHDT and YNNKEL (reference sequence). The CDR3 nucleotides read TGTGCCAGCAGCCCCCCCCGGTGGAGCGGGGGGGCAGATACGCAGTATTTT. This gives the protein CASSPPRWSGGADTQYF.

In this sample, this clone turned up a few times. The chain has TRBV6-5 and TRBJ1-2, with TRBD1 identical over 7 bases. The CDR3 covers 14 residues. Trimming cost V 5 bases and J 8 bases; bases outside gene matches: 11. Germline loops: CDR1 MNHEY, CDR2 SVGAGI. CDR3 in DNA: TGTGCCAGCAGTCACAGGGGCCGGCTGGAGGGCTACACCTTC. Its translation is CASSHRGRLEGYTF.

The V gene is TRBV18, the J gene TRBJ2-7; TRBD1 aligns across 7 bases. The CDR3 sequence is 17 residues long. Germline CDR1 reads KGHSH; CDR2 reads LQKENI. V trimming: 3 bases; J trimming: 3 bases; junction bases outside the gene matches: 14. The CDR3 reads CASSPQPGQRAFYEQYF. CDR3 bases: TGTGCCAGCTCACCTCAACCGGGACAGAGGGCCTTCTACGAGCAGTACTTC.

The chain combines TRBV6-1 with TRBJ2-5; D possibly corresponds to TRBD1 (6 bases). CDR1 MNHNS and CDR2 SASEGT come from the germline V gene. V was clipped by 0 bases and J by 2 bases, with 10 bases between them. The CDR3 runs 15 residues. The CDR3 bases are TGTGCCAGCAGTGAAGCAACAGGGCCACAAGAGACCCAGTACTTC. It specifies CASSEATGPQETQYF.

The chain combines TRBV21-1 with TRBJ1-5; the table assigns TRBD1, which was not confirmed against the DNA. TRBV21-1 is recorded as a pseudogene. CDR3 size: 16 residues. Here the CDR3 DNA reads TGTGCCAGCAGCAAGCCCGGGACAGGGGTCCCTCAGCCCCAGCATTTT. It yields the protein CASSKPGTGVPQPQHF.

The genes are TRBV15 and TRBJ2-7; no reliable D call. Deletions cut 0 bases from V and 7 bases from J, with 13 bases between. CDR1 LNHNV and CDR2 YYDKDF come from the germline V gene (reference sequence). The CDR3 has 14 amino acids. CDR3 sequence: CATSREISGGEQYF. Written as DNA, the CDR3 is TGTGCCACCAGCAGAGAAATTAGTGGCGGTGAGCAGTACTTC.

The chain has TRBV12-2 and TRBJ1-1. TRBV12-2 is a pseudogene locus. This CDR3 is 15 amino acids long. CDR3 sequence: CASRSSRGARGEAFF. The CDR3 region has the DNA TGTGCAAGTCGCTCCTCCCGGGGGGCAAGGGGGGAAGCTTTCTTT.